This T cell receptor beta chain appears in the sequencing data of a study of cytomegalovirus exposure and HLA in healthy donors. Points on this clone: The antigen is undetermined.

Overall study results and limits: Among the CMV-associated chains, three were confirmed in vitro as specific for CMV antigens. HLA-A and HLA-B allele assignments for most subjects were reportedly predicted accurately using TCR beta sequences.

With 60 Vbeta and 13 Jbeta primers, the PCR was carried out. The protocol was immunoSEQ multiplex PCR, while the TCRdb copy is restricted to in-frame clones and leaves out a portion. The sample lists under 200,000 clones, roughly two thirds occurring once. The length of the CDR3 is 17 residues. The germline V gene has CDR1 MGHRA and CDR2 YSYEKL. The V end lost 3 bases, the J end lost 0 bases, and 15 bases lay between the germline ends. The chain links TRBV4-1 to TRBJ2-1, with D unclear. The receptor's source is a woman in her 30s in good health and CMV-seronegative. Sequencing used PBMCs. CDR3: CASSHALDPGSYNEQFF. As DNA, the CDR3 is TGCGCCAGCAGCCACGCTTTAGACCCGGGCTCCTACAATGAGCAGTTCTTC.